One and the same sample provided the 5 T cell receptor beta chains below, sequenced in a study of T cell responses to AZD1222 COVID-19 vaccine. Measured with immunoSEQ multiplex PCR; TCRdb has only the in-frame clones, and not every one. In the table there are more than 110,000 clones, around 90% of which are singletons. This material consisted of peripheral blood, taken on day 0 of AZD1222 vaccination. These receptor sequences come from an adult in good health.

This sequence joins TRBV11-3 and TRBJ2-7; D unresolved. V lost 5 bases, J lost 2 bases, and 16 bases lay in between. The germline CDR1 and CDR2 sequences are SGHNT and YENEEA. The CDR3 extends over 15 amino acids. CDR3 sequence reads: CASSHTRSQAYEQYF. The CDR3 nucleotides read TGTGCCAGCAGCCACACCAGATCCCAAGCCTACGAGCAGTACTTC.

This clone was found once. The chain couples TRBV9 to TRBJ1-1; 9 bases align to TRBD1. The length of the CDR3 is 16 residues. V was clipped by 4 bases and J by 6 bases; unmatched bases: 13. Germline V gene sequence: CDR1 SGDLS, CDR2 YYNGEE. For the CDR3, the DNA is TGTGCCAGCAGCCCCTCCGCGACAGGGGGTTGGGCTGAAGCTTTCTTT. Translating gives CASSPSATGGWAEAFF. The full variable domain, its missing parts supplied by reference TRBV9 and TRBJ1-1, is DSGVTQTPKHLITATGQRVTLRCSPRSGDLSVYWYQQSLDQGLQFLIQYYNGEERAKGNILERFSAQQFPDLHSELNLSSLELGDSALYFCASSPSATGGWAEAFFGQGTRLTVV.

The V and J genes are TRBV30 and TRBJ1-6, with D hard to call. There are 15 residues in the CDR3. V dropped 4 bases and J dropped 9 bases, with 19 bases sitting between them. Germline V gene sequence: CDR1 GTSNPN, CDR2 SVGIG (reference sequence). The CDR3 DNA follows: TGTGCCTGGACCTCGGGAGGAACTTTGGTTTCACCCCTCCACTTT. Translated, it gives CAWTSGGTLVSPLHF.

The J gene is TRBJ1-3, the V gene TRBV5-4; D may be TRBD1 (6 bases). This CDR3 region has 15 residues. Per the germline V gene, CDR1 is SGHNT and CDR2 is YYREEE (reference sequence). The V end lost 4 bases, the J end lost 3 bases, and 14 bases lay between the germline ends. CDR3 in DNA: TGTGCCAGCAGCCCAACAAGGGGGATTGGAAACACCATATATTTT. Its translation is CASSPTRGIGNTIYF.

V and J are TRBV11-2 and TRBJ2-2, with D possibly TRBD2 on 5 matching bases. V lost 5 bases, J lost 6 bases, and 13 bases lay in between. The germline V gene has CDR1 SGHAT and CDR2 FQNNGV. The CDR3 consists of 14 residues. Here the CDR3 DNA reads TGTGCCAGCAGCCGAGAGAGCGGCCCCGGGGAGCTGTTTTTT. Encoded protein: CASSRESGPGELFF.